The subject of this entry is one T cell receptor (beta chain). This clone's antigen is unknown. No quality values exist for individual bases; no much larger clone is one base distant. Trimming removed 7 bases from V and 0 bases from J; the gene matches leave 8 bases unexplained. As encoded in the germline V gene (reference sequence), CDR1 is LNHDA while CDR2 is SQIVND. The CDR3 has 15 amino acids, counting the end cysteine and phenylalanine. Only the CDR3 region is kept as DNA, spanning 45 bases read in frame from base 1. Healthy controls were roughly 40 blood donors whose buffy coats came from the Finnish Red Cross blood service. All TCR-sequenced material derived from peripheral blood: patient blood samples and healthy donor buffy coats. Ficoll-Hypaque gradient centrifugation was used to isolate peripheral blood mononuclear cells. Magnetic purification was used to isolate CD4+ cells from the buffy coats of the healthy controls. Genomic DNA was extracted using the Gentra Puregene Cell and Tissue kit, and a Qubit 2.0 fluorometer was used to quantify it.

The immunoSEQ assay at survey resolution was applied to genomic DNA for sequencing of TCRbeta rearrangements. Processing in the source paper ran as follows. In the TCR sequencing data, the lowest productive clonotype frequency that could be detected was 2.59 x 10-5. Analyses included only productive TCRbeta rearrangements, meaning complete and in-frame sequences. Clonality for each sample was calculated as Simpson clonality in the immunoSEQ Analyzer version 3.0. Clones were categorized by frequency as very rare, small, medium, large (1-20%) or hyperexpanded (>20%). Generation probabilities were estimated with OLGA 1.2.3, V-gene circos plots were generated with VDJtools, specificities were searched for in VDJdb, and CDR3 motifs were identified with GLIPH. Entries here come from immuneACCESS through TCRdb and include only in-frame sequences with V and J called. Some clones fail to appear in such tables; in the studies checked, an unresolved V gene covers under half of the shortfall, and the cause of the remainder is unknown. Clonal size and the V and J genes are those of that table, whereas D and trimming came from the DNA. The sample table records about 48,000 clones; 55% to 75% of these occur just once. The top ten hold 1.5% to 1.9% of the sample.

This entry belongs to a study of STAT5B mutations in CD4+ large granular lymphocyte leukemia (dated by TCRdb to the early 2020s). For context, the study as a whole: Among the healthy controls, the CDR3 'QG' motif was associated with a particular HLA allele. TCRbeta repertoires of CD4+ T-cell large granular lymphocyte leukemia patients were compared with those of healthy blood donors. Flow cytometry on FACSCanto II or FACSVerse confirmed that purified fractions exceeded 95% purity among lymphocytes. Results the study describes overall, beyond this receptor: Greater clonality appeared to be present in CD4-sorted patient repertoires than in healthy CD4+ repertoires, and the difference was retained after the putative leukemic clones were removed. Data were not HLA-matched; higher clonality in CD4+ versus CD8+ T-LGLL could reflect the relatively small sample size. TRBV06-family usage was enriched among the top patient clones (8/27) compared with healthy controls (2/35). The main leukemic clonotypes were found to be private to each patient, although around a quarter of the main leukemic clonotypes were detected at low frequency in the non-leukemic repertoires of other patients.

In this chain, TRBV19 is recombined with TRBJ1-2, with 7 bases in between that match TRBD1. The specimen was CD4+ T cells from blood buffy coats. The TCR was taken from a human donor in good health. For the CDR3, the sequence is CASTMSRGANYGYTF. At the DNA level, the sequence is TGTGCCAGTACCATGAGCAGGGGGGCTAACTATGGCTACACCTTC.